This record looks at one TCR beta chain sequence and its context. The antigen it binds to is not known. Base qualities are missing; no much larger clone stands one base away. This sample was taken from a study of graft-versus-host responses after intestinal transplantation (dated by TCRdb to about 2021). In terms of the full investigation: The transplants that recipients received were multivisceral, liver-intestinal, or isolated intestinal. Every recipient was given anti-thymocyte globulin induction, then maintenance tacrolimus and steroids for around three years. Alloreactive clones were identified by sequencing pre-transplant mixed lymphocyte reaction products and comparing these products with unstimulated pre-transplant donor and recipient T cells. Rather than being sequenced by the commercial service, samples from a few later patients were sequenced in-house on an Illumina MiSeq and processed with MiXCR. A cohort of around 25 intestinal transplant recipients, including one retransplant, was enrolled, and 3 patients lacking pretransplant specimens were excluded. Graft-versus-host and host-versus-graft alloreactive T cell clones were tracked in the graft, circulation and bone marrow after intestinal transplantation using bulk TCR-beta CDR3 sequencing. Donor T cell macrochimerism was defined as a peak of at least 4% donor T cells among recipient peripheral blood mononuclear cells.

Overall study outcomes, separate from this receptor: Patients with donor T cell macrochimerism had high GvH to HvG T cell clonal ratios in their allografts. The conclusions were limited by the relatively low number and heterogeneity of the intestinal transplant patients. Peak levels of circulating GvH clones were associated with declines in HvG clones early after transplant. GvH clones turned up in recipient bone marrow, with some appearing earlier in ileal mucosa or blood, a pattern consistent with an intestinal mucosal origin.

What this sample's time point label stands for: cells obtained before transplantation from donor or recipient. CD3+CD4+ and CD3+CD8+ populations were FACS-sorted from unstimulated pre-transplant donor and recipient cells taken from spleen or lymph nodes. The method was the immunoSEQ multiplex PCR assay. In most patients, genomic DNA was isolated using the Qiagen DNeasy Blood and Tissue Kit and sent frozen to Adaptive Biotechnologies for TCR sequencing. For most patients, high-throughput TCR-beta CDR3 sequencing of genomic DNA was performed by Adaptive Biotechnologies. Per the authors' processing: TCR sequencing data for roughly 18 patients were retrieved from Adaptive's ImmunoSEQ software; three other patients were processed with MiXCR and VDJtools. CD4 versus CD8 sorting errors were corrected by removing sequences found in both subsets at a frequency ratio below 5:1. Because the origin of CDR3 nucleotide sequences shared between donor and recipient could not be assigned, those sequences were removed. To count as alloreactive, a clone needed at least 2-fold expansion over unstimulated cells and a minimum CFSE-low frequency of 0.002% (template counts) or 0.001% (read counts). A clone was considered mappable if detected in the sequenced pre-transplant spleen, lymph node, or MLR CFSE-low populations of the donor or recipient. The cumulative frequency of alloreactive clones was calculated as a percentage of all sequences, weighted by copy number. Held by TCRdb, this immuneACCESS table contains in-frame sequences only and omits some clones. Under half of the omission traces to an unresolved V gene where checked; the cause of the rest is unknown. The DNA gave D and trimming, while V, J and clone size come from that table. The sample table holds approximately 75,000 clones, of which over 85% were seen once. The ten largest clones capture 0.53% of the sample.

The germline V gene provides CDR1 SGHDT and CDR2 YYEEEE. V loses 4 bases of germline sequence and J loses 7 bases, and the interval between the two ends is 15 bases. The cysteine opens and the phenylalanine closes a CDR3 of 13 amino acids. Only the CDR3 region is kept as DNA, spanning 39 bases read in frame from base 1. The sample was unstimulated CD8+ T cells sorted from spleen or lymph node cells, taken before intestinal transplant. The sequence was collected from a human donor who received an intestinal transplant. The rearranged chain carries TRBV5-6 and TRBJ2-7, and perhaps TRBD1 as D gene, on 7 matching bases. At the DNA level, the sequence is TGTGCCAGCAGCCAGGGGGGAGACGGAGAGCAGTACTTC. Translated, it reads CASSQGGDGEQYF.